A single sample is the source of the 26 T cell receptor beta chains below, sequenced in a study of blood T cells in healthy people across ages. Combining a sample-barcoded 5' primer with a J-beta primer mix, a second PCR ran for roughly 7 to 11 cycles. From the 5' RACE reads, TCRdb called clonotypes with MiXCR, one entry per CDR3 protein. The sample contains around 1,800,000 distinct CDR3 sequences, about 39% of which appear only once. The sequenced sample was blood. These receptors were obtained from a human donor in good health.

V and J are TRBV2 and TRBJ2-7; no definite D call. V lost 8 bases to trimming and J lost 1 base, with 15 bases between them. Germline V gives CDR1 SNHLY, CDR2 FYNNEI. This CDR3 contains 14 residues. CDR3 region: CASGAHTVSYEQYF. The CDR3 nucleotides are TGTGCCAGCGGTGCCCATACAGTGTCCTACGAGCAGTACTTC.

The CDR3 reads CASSPGGTLWGGEQYF. As DNA, the CDR3 is TGTGCCAGCTCCCCGGGGGGGACATTATGGGGAGGGGAGCAGTACTTC. The rearrangement uses TRBV28 and TRBJ2-5; 8 bases match TRBD2. The CDR3 length is 16 residues. J gave up 11 bases and V 8 bases, and 22 bases lay outside the gene matches. From germline, CDR1 is MDHEN and CDR2 SYDVKM.

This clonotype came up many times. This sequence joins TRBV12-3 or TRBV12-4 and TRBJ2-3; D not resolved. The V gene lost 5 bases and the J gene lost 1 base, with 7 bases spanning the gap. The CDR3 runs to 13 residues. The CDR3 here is CASSKRGTDTQYF. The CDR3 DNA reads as TGTGCCAGCAGTAAACGGGGCACAGATACGCAGTATTTT.

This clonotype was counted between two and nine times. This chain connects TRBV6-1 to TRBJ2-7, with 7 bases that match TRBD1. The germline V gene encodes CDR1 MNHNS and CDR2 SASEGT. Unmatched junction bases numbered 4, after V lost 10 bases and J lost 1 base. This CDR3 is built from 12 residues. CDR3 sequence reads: CATLDRSYEQYF. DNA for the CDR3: TGTGCCACCCTGGACAGGTCCTACGAGCAGTACTTC.

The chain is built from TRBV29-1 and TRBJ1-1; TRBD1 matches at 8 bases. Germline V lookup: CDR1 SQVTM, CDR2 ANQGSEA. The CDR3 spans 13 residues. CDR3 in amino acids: CSAQGDLNTEAFF. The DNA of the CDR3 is TGCAGTGCACAGGGGGATTTGAACACTGAAGCTTTCTTT.

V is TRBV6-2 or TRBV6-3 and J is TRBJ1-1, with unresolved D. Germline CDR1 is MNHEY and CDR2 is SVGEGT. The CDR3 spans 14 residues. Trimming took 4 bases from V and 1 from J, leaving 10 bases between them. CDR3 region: CASSFGRWNTEAFF. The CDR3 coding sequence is TGTGCCAGCAGTTTCGGACGGTGGAACACTGAAGCTTTCTTT.

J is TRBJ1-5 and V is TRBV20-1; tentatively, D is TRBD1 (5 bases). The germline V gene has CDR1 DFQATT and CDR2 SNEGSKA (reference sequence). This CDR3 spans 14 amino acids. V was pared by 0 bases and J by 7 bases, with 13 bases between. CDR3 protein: CSARDRGFGQPQHF. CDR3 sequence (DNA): TGCAGTGCTAGAGATCGGGGGTTCGGGCAGCCCCAGCATTTT.

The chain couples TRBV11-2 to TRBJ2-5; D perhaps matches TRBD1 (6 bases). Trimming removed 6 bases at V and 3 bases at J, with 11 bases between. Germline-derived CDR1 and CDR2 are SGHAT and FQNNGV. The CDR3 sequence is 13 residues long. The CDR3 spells CASSNDRKETQYF. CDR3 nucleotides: TGTGCCAGCAGTAATGACAGGAAAGAGACCCAGTACTTC.

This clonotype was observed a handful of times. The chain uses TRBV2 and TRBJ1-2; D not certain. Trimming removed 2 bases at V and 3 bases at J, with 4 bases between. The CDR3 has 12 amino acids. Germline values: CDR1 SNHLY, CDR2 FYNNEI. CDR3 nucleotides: TGTGCCAGCAGTGAACAGCACTATGGCTACACCTTC. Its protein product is CASSEQHYGYTF.

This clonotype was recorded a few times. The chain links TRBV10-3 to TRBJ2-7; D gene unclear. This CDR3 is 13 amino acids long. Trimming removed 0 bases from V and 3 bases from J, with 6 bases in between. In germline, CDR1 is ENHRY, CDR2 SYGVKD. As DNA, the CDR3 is TGTGCCATCAGTGAGTCTGAGTACTACGAGCAGTACTTC. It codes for CAISESEYYEQYF.

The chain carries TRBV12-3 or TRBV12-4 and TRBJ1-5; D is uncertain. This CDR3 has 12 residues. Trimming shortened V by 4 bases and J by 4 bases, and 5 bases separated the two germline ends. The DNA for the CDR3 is TGTGCCAGCAGTTCTGAGAATCAGCCCCAGCATTTT. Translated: CASSSENQPQHF.

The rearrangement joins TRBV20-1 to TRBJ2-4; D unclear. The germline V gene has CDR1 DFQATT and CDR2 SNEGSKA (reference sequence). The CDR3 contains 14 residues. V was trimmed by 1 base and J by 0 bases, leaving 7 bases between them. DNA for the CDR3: TGCAGTGCTAGAGCGGAATTAGCCAAAAACATTCAGTACTTC. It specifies CSARAELAKNIQYF.

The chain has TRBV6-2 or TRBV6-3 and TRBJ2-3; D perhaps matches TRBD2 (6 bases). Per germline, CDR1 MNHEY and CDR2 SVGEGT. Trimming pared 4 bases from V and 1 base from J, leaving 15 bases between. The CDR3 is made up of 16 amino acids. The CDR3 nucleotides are TGTGCCAGCAGTTGGGACTGGAGGATGGGCACAGATACGCAGTATTTT. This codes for CASSWDWRMGTDTQYF.

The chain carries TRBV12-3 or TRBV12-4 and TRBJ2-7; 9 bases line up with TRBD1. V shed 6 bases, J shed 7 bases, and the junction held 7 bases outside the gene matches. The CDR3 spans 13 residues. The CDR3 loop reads CASRWTGVGEQYF. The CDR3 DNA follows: TGTGCCAGCAGATGGACAGGGGTAGGGGAGCAGTACTTC.

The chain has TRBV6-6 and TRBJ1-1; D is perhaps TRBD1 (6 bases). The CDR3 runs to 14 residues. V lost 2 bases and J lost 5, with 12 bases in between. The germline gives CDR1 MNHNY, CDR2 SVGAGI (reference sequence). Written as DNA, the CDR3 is TGTGCCAGCAGTTACGCAGGGGAGTTGACTGAAGCTTTCTTT. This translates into CASSYAGELTEAFF.

Here the CDR3 reads CASSPPRTGVSYNEQFF. The CDR3 nucleotides read TGTGCCAGCAGTCCCCCACGGACAGGGGTGTCCTACAATGAGCAGTTCTTC. The J gene is TRBJ2-1, the V gene TRBV12-3 or TRBV12-4; the match to TRBD1 covers 9 bases. The V gene end was trimmed by 5 bases and the J gene end by 1 base; junction bases not matched to a gene: 9. The CDR3 sequence is 17 residues long.

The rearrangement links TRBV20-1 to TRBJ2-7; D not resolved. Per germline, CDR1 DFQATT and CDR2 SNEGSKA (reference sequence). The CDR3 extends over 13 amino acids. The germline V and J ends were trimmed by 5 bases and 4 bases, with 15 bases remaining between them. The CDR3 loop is CSAYDVANYEQYF. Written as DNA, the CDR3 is TGCAGTGCTTATGATGTGGCCAATTACGAGCAGTACTTC.

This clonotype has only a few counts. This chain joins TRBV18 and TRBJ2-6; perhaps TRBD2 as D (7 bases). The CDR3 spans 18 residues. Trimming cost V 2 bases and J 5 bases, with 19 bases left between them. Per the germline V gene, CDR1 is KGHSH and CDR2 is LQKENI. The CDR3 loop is CASSPAGATSGRANVLTF. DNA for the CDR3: TGTGCCAGCTCACCAGCGGGGGCCACCTCTGGTCGGGCCAACGTCCTGACTTTC.

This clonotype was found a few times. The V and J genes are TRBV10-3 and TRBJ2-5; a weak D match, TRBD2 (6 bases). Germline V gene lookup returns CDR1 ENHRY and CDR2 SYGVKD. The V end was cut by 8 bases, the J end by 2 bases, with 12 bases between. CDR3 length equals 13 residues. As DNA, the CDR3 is TGTGCCATCGCTGGAGGGGTGCAAGAGACCCAGTACTTC. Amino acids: CAIAGGVQETQYF.

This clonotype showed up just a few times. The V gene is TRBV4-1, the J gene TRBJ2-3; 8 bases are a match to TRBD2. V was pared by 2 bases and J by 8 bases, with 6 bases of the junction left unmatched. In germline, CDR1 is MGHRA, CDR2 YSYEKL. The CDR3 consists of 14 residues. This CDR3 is CASSQPPGGSTQYF. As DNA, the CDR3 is TGCGCCAGCAGCCAACCGCCGGGAGGGTCTACGCAGTATTTT.

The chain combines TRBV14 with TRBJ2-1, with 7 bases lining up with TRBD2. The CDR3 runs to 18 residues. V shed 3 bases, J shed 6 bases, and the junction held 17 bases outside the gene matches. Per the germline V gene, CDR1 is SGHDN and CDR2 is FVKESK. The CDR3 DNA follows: TGTGCCAGCAGCCAGCGGGCGGGGGAACCCAAGCCCATCAATGAGCAGTTCTTC. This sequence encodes CASSQRAGEPKPINEQFF.

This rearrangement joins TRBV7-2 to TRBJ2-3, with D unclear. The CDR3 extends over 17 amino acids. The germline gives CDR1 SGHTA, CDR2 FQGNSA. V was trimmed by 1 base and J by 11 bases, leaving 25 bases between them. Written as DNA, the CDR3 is TGTGCCAGCAGCTTAGTTTCGGGTGAGGACCCCCTATCAGGGCAGTATTTT. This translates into CASSLVSGEDPLSGQYF.

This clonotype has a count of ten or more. The CDR3 is CASTNGNEQFF. In DNA form, the CDR3 reads TGTGCCAGCACGAACGGGAATGAGCAGTTCTTC. V is TRBV12-3 or TRBV12-4 and J is TRBJ2-1; the D is unclear. Trimming cost V 7 bases and J 7 bases, with 8 bases left between them. The CDR3 extends over 11 amino acids.

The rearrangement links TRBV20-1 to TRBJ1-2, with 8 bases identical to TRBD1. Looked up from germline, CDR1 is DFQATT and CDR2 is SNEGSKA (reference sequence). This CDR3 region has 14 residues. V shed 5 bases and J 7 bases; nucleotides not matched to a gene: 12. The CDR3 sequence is CSALLEGTGSGYTF. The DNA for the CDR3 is TGCAGTGCTTTACTAGAAGGGACAGGCAGTGGCTACACCTTC.

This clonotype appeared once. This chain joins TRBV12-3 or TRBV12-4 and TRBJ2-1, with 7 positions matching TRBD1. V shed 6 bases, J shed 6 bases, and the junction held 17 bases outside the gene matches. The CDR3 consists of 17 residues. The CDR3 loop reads CASRRNEGDSSFNEQFF. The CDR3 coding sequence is TGTGCCAGCAGACGAAACGAGGGGGACAGTTCTTTCAATGAGCAGTTCTTC.

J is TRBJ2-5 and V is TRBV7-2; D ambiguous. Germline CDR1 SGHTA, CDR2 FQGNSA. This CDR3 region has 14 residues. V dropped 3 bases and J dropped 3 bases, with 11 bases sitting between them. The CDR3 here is CASSFLTAEETQYF. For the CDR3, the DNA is TGTGCCAGCAGCTTCCTTACAGCCGAAGAGACCCAGTACTTC.